A single sample is the source of the 14 T cell receptor beta chains below, sequenced in a study of cytomegalovirus exposure and HLA in healthy donors. Vbeta (60) and Jbeta (13) primers were used in the PCR. Libraries were prepared by immunoSEQ multiplex PCR; TCRdb keeps only in-frame clonotypes and omits some of them. This sample has about 220,000 clones, with around 76% found just once. The source material was PBMCs. Every receptor here comes from a man aged 18 to 35 in good health and CMV-seronegative.

The J gene is TRBJ1-3, the V gene TRBV7-9; the D is unclear. Between the trimmed V and J ends, which lost 4 bases and 0 bases, there was a span of 10 bases. The germline gives CDR1 SEHNR, CDR2 FQNEAQ (reference sequence). The CDR3 contains 15 residues. The CDR3 protein is CASSSVVRSGNTIYF. CDR3 bases: TGTGCCAGCAGCTCAGTTGTCCGCTCTGGAAACACCATATATTTT.

The V call is TRBV5-4, the J call TRBJ1-2, with unresolved D. Trimming took 4 bases from V and 4 from J, leaving 11 bases between them. The CDR3 length is 13 residues. Germline V gene lookup returns CDR1 SGHNT and CDR2 YYREEE (reference sequence). The CDR3 loop reads CASSPGSLYGYTF. CDR3 DNA sequence: TGTGCCAGCAGCCCCGGGAGCCTCTATGGCTACACCTTC.

The J gene is TRBJ2-1, the V gene TRBV11-2, with 9 positions matching TRBD2. Germline CDR1 and CDR2: SGHAT and FQNNGV. This CDR3 comprises 16 residues. V was pared by 6 bases and J by 7 bases, with 13 bases of the junction left unmatched. The CDR3 loop is CASSARPGLALNEQFF. The DNA for the CDR3 is TGTGCCAGCAGTGCCCGACCGGGACTAGCTCTTAATGAGCAGTTCTTC.

V is TRBV6-5 and J is TRBJ2-3; 7 nucleotides align to TRBD2. Germline V gene sequence: CDR1 MNHEY, CDR2 SVGAGI. This CDR3 has 15 residues. The V gene end was trimmed by 2 bases and the J gene end by 1 base; junction bases not matched to a gene: 3. The CDR3 sequence is CASSYGGGGTDTQYF. For the CDR3, the DNA is TGTGCCAGCAGTTACGGGGGGGGTGGCACAGATACGCAGTATTTT.

CDR3 nucleotide sequence: TGTGCCTGGACCTCCCGGGAGGGCAGGGGAATCAATTTAGCTTTCTTT. It specifies CAWTSREGRGINLAFF. This sequence joins TRBV30 and TRBJ1-1; weak D call: TRBD1 (6 bases). The germline V gene encodes CDR1 GTSNPN and CDR2 SVGIG (reference sequence). The CDR3 consists of 16 residues. Trimming removed 4 bases at V and 10 bases at J, with 28 bases between.

The J gene is TRBJ2-3, the V gene TRBV5-1, with 7 positions matching TRBD2. The CDR3 consists of 16 residues. Germline CDR1 reads SGHRS; CDR2 reads YFSETQ. The V segment lost 0 bases and the J segment 0 bases; nucleotides outside the gene matches: 4. Here the CDR3 reads CASSLGLADSTDTQYF. The DNA of the CDR3 is TGCGCCAGCAGCTTGGGCCTAGCGGACAGCACAGATACGCAGTATTTT.

This clone was found a few times. The chain employs TRBV30 and TRBJ2-5, with TRBD1 identical over 8 bases. The last part of the DNA fits TRBJ2-7 better; the J call may be wrong. The germline V gene encodes CDR1 GTSNPN and CDR2 SVGIG (reference sequence). The CDR3 runs to 12 residues. CDR3 residues: CAWDRGGYEQYF. In DNA, the CDR3 is TGTGCCTGGGACAGGGGTGGTTACGAGCAGTACTTC.

The chain combines TRBV19 with TRBJ2-7; TRBD1 aligns across 7 bases. V lost 8 bases, J lost 5 bases, and 9 bases stayed unmatched. Germline V gene lookup returns CDR1 LNHDA and CDR2 SQIVND (reference sequence). The CDR3 is 13 residues long. The CDR3 sequence: CASSDRSGHEQYF. CDR3 sequence (DNA): TGTGCCAGTTCGGACAGGAGCGGCCACGAGCAGTACTTC.

This chain joins TRBV19 and TRBJ2-5; possible D gene TRBD1, 6 bases. CDR3 size: 16 residues. Germline lookup yields CDR1 LNHDA and CDR2 SQIVND (reference sequence). The V and J ends lost 1 base and 1 base respectively, with 13 bases between them. This CDR3 is CASSIATGLGQETQYF. In DNA, the CDR3 is TGTGCCAGTAGTATAGCCACAGGGCTAGGCCAAGAGACCCAGTACTTC.

This chain uses TRBV20-1 with TRBJ1-1; the D gene is possibly TRBD1 (5 bases). Germline lookup yields CDR1 DFQATT and CDR2 SNEGSKA (reference sequence). The CDR3 contains 11 residues. Trimming took 6 bases from V and 6 from J, leaving 11 bases between them. CDR3 in DNA: TGCAGTGCCCTCAGGGTCCCTGAAGCTTTCTTT. Amino acids: CSALRVPEAFF.

About this clone itself: Different DNA sequences within this sample yield the same CDR3. V gene TRBV19 combines with J gene TRBJ2-7; D is perhaps TRBD1 (6 bases). The germline V gene encodes CDR1 LNHDA and CDR2 SQIVND (reference sequence). The CDR3 covers 13 residues. Trimming shortened V by 4 bases and J by 3 bases, and 10 bases separated the two germline ends. The CDR3 bases are TGTGCCAGTAGTAGGACAGCGAGCTACGAGCAGTACTTC. Amino acid sequence: CASSRTASYEQYF.

CDR3 sequence reads: CASSLGTTENEKLFF. The CDR3 coding sequence is TGCGCCAGCAGCTTGGGGACTACGGAAAATGAAAAACTGTTTTTT. This sequence joins TRBV5-1 and TRBJ1-4; D gene unclear. With 0 bases removed from V and 5 bases from J, the gap between germline ends came to 11 bases. The CDR3 spans 15 residues. The germline V gene has CDR1 SGHRS and CDR2 YFSETQ.

V and J are TRBV7-8 and TRBJ1-2; tentatively, D is TRBD1 (6 bases). The CDR3 has 12 amino acids. V was clipped by 5 bases and J by 4 bases, with 8 bases between them. CDR1 and CDR2 (germline): SGHVS, FQNEAQ. CDR3 in amino acids: CASSEGVYGYTF. CDR3 sequence (DNA): TGTGCCAGCAGCGAGGGGGTCTATGGCTACACCTTC.

CDR3 in amino acids: CASMGSSYNEQFF. The CDR3 nucleotides are TGTGCCAGCATGGGGAGTTCCTACAATGAGCAGTTCTTC. The V gene is TRBV6-1, the J gene TRBJ2-1; D is perhaps TRBD2 (5 bases). The V and J ends lost 7 bases and 1 base respectively, with 8 bases between them. CDR3 length equals 13 residues. Germline assignment: CDR1 MNHNS and CDR2 SASEGT.